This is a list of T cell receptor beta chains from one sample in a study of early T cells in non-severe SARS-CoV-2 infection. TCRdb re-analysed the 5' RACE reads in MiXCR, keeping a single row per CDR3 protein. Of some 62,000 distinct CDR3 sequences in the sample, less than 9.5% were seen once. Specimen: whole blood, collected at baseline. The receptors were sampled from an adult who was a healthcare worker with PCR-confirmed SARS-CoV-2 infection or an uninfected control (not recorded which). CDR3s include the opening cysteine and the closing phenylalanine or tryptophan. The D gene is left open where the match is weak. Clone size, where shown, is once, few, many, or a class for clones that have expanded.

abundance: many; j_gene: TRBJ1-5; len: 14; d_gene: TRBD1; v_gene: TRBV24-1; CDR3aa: CATSDGGGGQPQHF; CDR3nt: TGTGCCACCAGTGATGGAGGGGGCGGACAGCCCCAGCATTTT
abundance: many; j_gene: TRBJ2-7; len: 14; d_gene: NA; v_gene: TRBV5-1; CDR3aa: CASSPQGGSYEQYF; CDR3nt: TGCGCCAGCAGCCCTCAAGGAGGCTCCTACGAGCAGTACTTC
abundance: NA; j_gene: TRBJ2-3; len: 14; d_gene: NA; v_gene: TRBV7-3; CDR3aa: CASSWGDSSDTQYF; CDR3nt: TGTGCCAGCAGCTGGGGGGACTCGAGTGATACGCAGTATTTT
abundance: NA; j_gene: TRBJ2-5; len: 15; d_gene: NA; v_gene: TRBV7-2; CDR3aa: CASSLAGTWRETQYF; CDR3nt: TGTGCCAGCAGCTTAGCTGGGACCTGGAGAGAGACCCAGTACTTC
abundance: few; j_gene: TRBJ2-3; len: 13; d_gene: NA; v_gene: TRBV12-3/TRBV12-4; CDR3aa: CASSKTSTDTQYF; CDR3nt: TGTGCCAGCAGCAAGACTAGCACAGATACGCAGTATTTT
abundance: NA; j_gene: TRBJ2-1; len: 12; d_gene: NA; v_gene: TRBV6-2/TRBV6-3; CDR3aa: CASTPGSHEQFF; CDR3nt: TGTGCCAGCACCCCGGGGTCCCATGAGCAGTTCTTC
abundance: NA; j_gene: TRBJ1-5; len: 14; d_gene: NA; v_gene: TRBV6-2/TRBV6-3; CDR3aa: CASSPLTSNQPQHF; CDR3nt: TGTGCCAGCAGTCCCCTTACGAGCAATCAGCCCCAGCATTTT
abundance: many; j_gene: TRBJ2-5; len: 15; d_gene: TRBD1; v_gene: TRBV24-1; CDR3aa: CATSDFVQGAETQYF; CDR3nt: TGTGCCACCAGTGATTTTGTCCAGGGGGCAGAGACCCAGTACTTC
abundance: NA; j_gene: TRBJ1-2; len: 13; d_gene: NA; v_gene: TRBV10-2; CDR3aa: CASSDSPNYGYTF; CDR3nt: TGCGCCAGCAGTGACTCGCCTAACTATGGCTACACCTTC
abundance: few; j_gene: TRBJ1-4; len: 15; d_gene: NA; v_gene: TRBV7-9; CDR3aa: CASSFGSVANEKLFF; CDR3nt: TGTGCCAGCAGCTTTGGGAGTGTGGCTAATGAAAAACTGTTTTTT
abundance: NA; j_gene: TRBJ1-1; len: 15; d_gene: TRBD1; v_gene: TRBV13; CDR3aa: CASSGRQGSDTEAFF; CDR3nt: TGTGCCAGCAGCGGACGACAGGGGTCGGACACTGAAGCTTTCTTT